This T cell receptor beta chain was observed in a study of shared clonotypes between healthy human individuals. The data were produced by immunoSEQ multiplex PCR, yet TCRdb's version contains in-frame clones alone and is incomplete. Of roughly 2.6 million clones listed, around nine tenths are singletons. Worth noting for this clone: Antigen: not known. An end of the junction does not agree with germline; a read error may underlie this.

Study-wide results and limits: Clonotypes not shared had lower generation probabilities than those common to all four donors.

The sequencing input was naive CD4+ T cells sorted from blood. The subset was: CD45RA+ positively selected. The sequence was obtained from a man younger than 35 in good health.

CDR3 bases: TGCAGCTTTGAACCGGGACTAGCAGTAAATACGCAGTATTTT. Amino acid sequence: CSFEPGLAVNTQYF. The rearrangement joins TRBV29-1 to TRBJ2-3, with 9 bases identical to TRBD2. The germline V gene encodes CDR1 SQVTM and CDR2 ANQGSEA. This CDR3 contains 14 residues.